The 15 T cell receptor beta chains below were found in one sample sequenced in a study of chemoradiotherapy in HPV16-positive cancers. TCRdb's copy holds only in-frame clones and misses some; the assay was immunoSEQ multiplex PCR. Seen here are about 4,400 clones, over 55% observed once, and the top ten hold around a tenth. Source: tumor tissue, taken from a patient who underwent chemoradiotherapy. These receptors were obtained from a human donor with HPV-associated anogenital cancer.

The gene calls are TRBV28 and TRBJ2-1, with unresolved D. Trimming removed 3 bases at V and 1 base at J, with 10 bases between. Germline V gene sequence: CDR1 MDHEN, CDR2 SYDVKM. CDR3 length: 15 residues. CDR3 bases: TGTGCCAGCAGTTTTGGTGGTAGGTCCTACAATGAGCAGTTCTTC. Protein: CASSFGGRSYNEQFF.

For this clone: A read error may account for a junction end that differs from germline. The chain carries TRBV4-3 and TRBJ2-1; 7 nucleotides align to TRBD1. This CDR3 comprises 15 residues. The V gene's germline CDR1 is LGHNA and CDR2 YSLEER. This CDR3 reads CASSQERGLYSEQFF. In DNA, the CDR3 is TGCGCCAGCAGCCAAGAAAGGGGGCTATACAGTGAGCAGTTCTTC.

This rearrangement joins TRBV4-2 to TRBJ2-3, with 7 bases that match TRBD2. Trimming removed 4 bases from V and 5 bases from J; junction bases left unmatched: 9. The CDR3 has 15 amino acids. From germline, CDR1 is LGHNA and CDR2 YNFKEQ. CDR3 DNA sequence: TGTGCCAGCAGCCTTAGCGGGCCGCTCGGAGATACGCAGTATTTT. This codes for CASSLSGPLGDTQYF.

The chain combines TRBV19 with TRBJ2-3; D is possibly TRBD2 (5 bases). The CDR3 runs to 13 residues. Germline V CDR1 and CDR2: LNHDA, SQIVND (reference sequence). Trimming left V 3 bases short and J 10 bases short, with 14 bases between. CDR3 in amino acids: CASSIGSPGAQYF. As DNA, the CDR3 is TGTGCCAGTAGTATCGGGTCCCCCGGGGCGCAGTATTTT. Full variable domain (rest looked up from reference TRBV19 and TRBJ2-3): DGGITQSPKYLFRKEGQNVTLSCEQNLNHDAMYWYRQDPGQGLRLIYYSQIVNDFQKGDIAEGYSVSREKKESFPLTVTSAQKNPTAFYLCASSIGSPGAQYFGPGTRLTVL.

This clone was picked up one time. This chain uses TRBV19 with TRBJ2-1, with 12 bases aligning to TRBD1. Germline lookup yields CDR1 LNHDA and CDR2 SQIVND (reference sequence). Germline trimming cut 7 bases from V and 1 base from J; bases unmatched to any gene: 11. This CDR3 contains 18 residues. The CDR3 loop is CASTTGTGGGRSYNEQFF. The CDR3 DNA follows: TGTGCCAGTACCACCGGGACAGGGGGCGGGAGATCCTACAATGAGCAGTTCTTC.

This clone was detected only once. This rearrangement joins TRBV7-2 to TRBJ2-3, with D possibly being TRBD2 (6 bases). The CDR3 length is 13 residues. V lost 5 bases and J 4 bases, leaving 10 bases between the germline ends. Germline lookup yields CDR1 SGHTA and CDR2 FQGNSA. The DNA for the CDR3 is TGTGCCAGCAGCCGGGGGTGGGCAGATACGCAGTATTTT. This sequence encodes CASSRGWADTQYF.

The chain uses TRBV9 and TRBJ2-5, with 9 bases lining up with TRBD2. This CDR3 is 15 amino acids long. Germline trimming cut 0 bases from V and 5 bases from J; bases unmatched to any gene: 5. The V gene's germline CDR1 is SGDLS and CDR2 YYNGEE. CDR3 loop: CASSVGLAGVETQYF. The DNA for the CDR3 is TGTGCCAGCAGCGTAGGGTTAGCGGGAGTGGAGACCCAGTACTTC.

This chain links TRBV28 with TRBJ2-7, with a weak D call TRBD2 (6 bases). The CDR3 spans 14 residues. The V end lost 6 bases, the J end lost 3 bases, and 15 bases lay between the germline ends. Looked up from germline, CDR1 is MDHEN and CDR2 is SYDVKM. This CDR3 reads CASSRAAGHYEQYF. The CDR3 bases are TGTGCCAGCAGCCGAGCGGCGGGGCACTACGAGCAGTACTTC.

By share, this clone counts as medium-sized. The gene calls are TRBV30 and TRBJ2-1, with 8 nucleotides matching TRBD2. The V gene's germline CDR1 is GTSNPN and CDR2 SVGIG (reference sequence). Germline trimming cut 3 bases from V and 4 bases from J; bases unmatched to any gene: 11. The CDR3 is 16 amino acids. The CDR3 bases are TGTGCCTGGAGATCCGCTGTGGCGGGAGGTTACAATGAGCAGTTCTTC. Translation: CAWRSAVAGGYNEQFF.

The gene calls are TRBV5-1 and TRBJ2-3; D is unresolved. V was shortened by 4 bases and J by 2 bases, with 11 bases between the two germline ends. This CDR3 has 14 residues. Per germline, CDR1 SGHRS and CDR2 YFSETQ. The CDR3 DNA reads TGCGCCAGCAGCCATACGCGACCCACAGATACGCAGTATTTT. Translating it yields CASSHTRPTDTQYF.

The CDR3 sequence is CASSHGGTDTQYF. CDR3 DNA sequence: TGTGCCAGCAGTCACGGGGGCACAGATACGCAGTATTTT. The chain carries TRBV6-5 and TRBJ2-3, with D maybe TRBD2 (5 bases). V shed 5 bases and J shed 1 base, with 7 bases lying between them. Germline assignment: CDR1 MNHEY and CDR2 SVGAGI. The CDR3 has 13 residues.

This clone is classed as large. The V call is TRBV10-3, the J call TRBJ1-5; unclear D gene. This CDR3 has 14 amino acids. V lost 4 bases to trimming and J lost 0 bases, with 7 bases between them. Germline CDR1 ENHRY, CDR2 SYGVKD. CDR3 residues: CAISGGDSNQPQHF. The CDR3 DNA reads TGTGCCATCAGTGGTGGCGATAGCAATCAGCCCCAGCATTTT.

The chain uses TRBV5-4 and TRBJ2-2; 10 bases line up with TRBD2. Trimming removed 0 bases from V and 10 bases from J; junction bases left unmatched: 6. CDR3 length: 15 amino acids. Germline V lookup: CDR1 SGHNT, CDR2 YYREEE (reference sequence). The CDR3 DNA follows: TGTGCCAGCAGCTTGGATTCTAGCGGGAGTGTGGAGCTGTTTTTT. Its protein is CASSLDSSGSVELFF. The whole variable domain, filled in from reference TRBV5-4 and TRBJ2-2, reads ETGVTQSPTHLIKTRGQQVTLRCSSQSGHNTVSWYQQALGQGPQFIFQYYREEENGRGNFPPRFSGLQFPNYSSELNVNALELDDSALYLCASSLDSSGSVELFFGEGSRLTVL.

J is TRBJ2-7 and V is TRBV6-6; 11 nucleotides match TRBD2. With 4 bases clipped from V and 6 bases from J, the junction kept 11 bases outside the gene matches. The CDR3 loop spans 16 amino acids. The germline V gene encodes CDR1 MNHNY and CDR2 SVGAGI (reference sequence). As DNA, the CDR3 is TGTGCCAGCAGTTCGACTAGCGGGGACCTTCGCGGCGAGCAGTACTTC. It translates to CASSSTSGDLRGEQYF.

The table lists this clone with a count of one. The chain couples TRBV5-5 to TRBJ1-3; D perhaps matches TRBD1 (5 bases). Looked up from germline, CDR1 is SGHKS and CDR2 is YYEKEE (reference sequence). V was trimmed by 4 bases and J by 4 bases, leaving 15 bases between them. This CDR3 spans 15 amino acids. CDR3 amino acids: CASSQDGTGGNTIYF. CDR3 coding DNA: TGTGCCAGCAGCCAAGACGGGACTGGCGGAAACACCATATATTTT.